This TCR beta chain was obtained from a study of blood T cell repertoires in COVID-19. Study-wide context: Both acute and convalescent COVID-19 samples were obtained from the United States, Italy and Spain. Sources were T cells, B-cell-depleted T cells, or PBMCs; the material itself was cDNA or gDNA.

The CDR3 loop spans 16 amino acids. The V segment lost 3 bases and the J segment 2 bases; nucleotides outside the gene matches: 2. CDR1 is SGHTA and CDR2 is FQGNSA in the germline V gene. TCRdb keeps only in-frame clones here, not all; method: immunoSEQ multiplex PCR. The data contain just under 150,000 clones, approximately 89% of them singletons. The source of this sequence is a human donor in a cohort sampled during active COVID-19. The source material was peripheral blood. The V and J genes are TRBV7-2 and TRBJ2-2; 11 bases are shared with TRBD2. The CDR3 region is CASSFSGGANTGELFF. CDR3 sequence (DNA): TGTGCCAGCAGCTTTAGCGGGGGGGCTAACACCGGGGAGCTGTTTTTT.